These T cell receptor beta chains were read from a single sample in a study of blood T cells in healthy people across ages. TCRdb ran MiXCR on the 5' RACE reads and lists one entry per CDR3 protein. The sample records hundreds of thousands of distinct CDR3 sequences, about a third being singletons. The sequenced sample was blood. Receptors were obtained from a woman older than 75 in good health. CDR3s include the opening cysteine and the closing phenylalanine or tryptophan. D genes are given only for firm matches. Rows give clone size only sometimes, using once, few, many, or a class for an expanded clone.

CDR3aa: CASSLMGVGETQYF; CDR3nt: TGTGCCAGCAGTTTAATGGGGGTCGGAGAGACCCAGTACTTC; j_gene: TRBJ2-5; abundance: .; v_gene: TRBV28; d_gene: .
CDR3aa: CSARFAGGQETQYF; CDR3nt: TGCAGTGCTAGGTTCGCGGGGGGGCAGGAGACCCAGTACTTC; j_gene: TRBJ2-5; abundance: many; v_gene: TRBV20-1; d_gene: TRBD2
CDR3aa: CASSRGRGFNEQYF; CDR3nt: TGTGCCAGCAGCCGGGGCAGGGGGTTTAACGAGCAGTACTTC; j_gene: TRBJ2-7; abundance: many; v_gene: TRBV5-5; d_gene: TRBD1
CDR3aa: CASSGTGISYEQYF; CDR3nt: TGCGCCAGCTCGGGGACAGGGATATCCTACGAGCAGTACTTC; j_gene: TRBJ2-7; abundance: many; v_gene: TRBV5-1; d_gene: TRBD1
CDR3aa: CASRAGTGGGETQYF; CDR3nt: TGTGCCAGCAGAGCCGGGACAGGGGGAGGAGAGACCCAGTACTTC; j_gene: TRBJ2-5; abundance: many; v_gene: TRBV6-5; d_gene: TRBD1
CDR3aa: CASLHRGLRNSPLHF; CDR3nt: TGTGCCTCCTTACACAGGGGACTCAGGAATTCACCCCTCCACTTT; j_gene: TRBJ1-6; abundance: .; v_gene: TRBV30; d_gene: TRBD1
CDR3aa: CAWSVLYEQYF; CDR3nt: TGTGCCTGGAGTGTCCTTTACGAGCAGTACTTC; j_gene: TRBJ2-7; abundance: many; v_gene: TRBV30; d_gene: .
CDR3aa: CATSSETERGNEQFF; CDR3nt: TGTGCCACCAGTTCCGAGACGGAGCGGGGAAATGAGCAGTTCTTC; j_gene: TRBJ2-1; abundance: once; v_gene: TRBV24-1; d_gene: TRBD2
CDR3aa: CASSSGGKNTEAFF; CDR3nt: TGTGCCAGCAGCTCGGGGGGGAAGAACACTGAAGCTTTCTTT; j_gene: TRBJ1-1; abundance: many; v_gene: TRBV6-5; d_gene: .
CDR3aa: CASSSRLAGRFDERYF; CDR3nt: TGTGCCAGCAGCTCGAGACTAGCGGGGCGTTTTGATGAGCGGTACTTC; j_gene: TRBJ2-7; abundance: .; v_gene: TRBV7-6; d_gene: TRBD2
CDR3aa: CSARVGLAGAQETQYF; CDR3nt: TGCAGTGCTAGAGTTGGACTAGCGGGGGCACAAGAGACCCAGTACTTC; j_gene: TRBJ2-5; abundance: many; v_gene: TRBV20-1; d_gene: TRBD2
CDR3aa: CASSRAGLETQYF; CDR3nt: TGTGCCAGCAGCCGAGCGGGGTTAGAGACCCAGTACTTC; j_gene: TRBJ2-5; abundance: many; v_gene: TRBV5-6; d_gene: TRBD2
CDR3aa: CSVLLAGRYEQYF; CDR3nt: TGCAGCGTCCTACTAGCGGGGAGATACGAGCAGTACTTC; j_gene: TRBJ2-7; abundance: .; v_gene: TRBV29-1; d_gene: TRBD2
CDR3aa: CASSRGTGGNGYTF; CDR3nt: TGTGCCAGCAGCCGGGGGACGGGAGGAAATGGCTACACCTTC; j_gene: TRBJ1-2; abundance: few; v_gene: TRBV28; d_gene: .
CDR3aa: CASSQSGAGGYYEQYF; CDR3nt: TGTGCCAGCAGCCAAAGCGGAGCGGGGGGCTACTACGAGCAGTACTTC; j_gene: TRBJ2-7; abundance: many; v_gene: TRBV4-2; d_gene: TRBD2
CDR3aa: CSARSLLRDSFTDTQYF; CDR3nt: TGCAGTGCTAGGAGCCTACTCCGGGACTCTTTCACAGATACGCAGTATTTT; j_gene: TRBJ2-3; abundance: .; v_gene: TRBV20-1; d_gene: .
CDR3aa: CATGDATDTQYF; CDR3nt: TGTGCCACTGGGGACGCCACAGATACGCAGTATTTT; j_gene: TRBJ2-3; abundance: many; v_gene: TRBV3-1; d_gene: .
CDR3aa: CASRRTGGSGNTIYF; CDR3nt: TGTGCCAGCAGGCGGACAGGGGGCTCTGGAAACACCATATATTTT; j_gene: TRBJ1-3; abundance: .; v_gene: TRBV27; d_gene: TRBD1
CDR3aa: CSASGPQGYQETQYF; CDR3nt: TGCAGTGCCTCGGGCCCGCAGGGGTACCAAGAGACCCAGTACTTC; j_gene: TRBJ2-5; abundance: few; v_gene: TRBV20-1; d_gene: .
CDR3aa: CASSPGPLAQYF; CDR3nt: TGCGCCAGCAGCCCGGGACCCCTAGCGCAGTATTTT; j_gene: TRBJ2-3; abundance: .; v_gene: TRBV4-1; d_gene: .
CDR3aa: CASSLSVRPGNYGYTF; CDR3nt: TGTGCCAGCAGTTTATCAGTCAGGCCGGGGAACTATGGCTACACCTTC; j_gene: TRBJ1-2; abundance: .; v_gene: TRBV27; d_gene: .
CDR3aa: CASSLGQEAHSPLHF; CDR3nt: TGCGCCAGCAGCTTGGGTCAGGAAGCCCATTCACCCCTCCACTTT; j_gene: TRBJ1-6; abundance: many; v_gene: TRBV5-1; d_gene: .
CDR3aa: CATSPSGGLQETQYF; CDR3nt: TGTGCCACCAGCCCTAGCGGGGGGCTCCAAGAGACCCAGTACTTC; j_gene: TRBJ2-5; abundance: many; v_gene: TRBV15; d_gene: TRBD2
CDR3aa: CASSLLGRRPYEQYF; CDR3nt: TGTGCCAGCAGCTTACTGGGACGCCGACCCTACGAGCAGTACTTC; j_gene: TRBJ2-7; abundance: many; v_gene: TRBV7-2; d_gene: .
CDR3aa: CASSVGPAGEQYF; CDR3nt: TGTGCCAGCAGCGTAGGGCCCGCAGGCGAGCAGTACTTC; j_gene: TRBJ2-7; abundance: many; v_gene: TRBV9; d_gene: .
CDR3aa: CASRDRILGGYTF; CDR3nt: TGTGCCAGCAGAGACAGAATTCTGGGCGGCTACACCTTC; j_gene: TRBJ1-2; abundance: few; v_gene: TRBV6-1; d_gene: .
CDR3aa: CSARSRLGQETQYF; CDR3nt: TGCAGTGCTAGATCAAGACTCGGACAAGAGACCCAGTACTTC; j_gene: TRBJ2-5; abundance: once; v_gene: TRBV20-1; d_gene: .
CDR3aa: CASSPTSGGASEQFF; CDR3nt: TGCGCCAGCAGCCCGACTAGCGGGGGGGCAAGTGAGCAGTTCTTC; j_gene: TRBJ2-1; abundance: few; v_gene: TRBV5-1; d_gene: TRBD2
CDR3aa: CASSLAPAGNQPQHF; CDR3nt: TGTGCCAGCAGCTTAGCGCCGGCGGGCAATCAGCCCCAGCATTTT; j_gene: TRBJ1-5; abundance: .; v_gene: TRBV7-6; d_gene: .
CDR3aa: CASFPRPFLGYSSYEQYF; CDR3nt: TGTGCCAGCTTCCCCCGGCCTTTTTTGGGCTACAGCTCCTACGAGCAGTACTTC; j_gene: TRBJ2-7; abundance: many; v_gene: TRBV28; d_gene: .
CDR3aa: CASSLTFSGANVLTF; CDR3nt: TGTGCCAGCAGCCTGACGTTCTCTGGGGCCAACGTCCTGACTTTC; j_gene: TRBJ2-6; abundance: .; v_gene: TRBV5-8; d_gene: .
CDR3aa: CATSRDAPGLAGNEQFF; CDR3nt: TGTGCCACCAGCAGAGATGCACCGGGACTAGCGGGAAATGAGCAGTTCTTC; j_gene: TRBJ2-1; abundance: many; v_gene: TRBV15; d_gene: TRBD2
CDR3aa: CASSTLYQPQHF; CDR3nt: TGTGCCAGCAGCACCTTATATCAGCCCCAGCATTTT; j_gene: TRBJ1-5; abundance: .; v_gene: TRBV27; d_gene: .